The rows below give T cell receptor beta chains drawn from one sample of a study of vaccination and CD4 T cells after COVID-19. Their antigens are not known. From the PCR reads, TCRdb called clonotypes with MiXCR, one entry per CDR3 protein. The repertoire has several thousand distinct CDR3 sequences, around 60% of them found once; the top ten carry 20% to 25%. Sequenced: CD4+ T cells from blood, cultured in vitro. The receptors come from a human donor who had recovered from COVID-19. The CDR3 runs from the conserved cysteine through the conserved F or W. Each record gives: V gene, J gene, CDR3 protein.

V: TRBV4-2; J: TRBJ2-1; CDR3: CASSQENLGASYNEQFF
V: TRBV28; J: TRBJ2-7; CDR3: CASSLQNYEQYF
V: TRBV7-2; J: TRBJ2-3; CDR3: CASDRGLFTDTQYF
V: TRBV10-3; J: TRBJ1-2; CDR3: CAHSQGVGYGYTF
V: TRBV12-3/TRBV12-4; J: TRBJ1-1; CDR3: CASSRTGQNTEAFF
V: TRBV6-1; J: TRBJ1-6; CDR3: CASSGTTNIGNSPLHF
V: TRBV29-1; J: TRBJ1-1; CDR3: CSVEVGGDRAFF
V: TRBV7-2; J: TRBJ1-1; CDR3: CASRRTGGTEAFF
V: TRBV5-1; J: TRBJ1-1; CDR3: CASSLEPGINTEAFF
V: TRBV6-1; J: TRBJ1-5; CDR3: CASTRTGGEPQHF
V: TRBV6-1; J: TRBJ1-5; CDR3: CATSRGGGTLSAQHF
V: TRBV7-9; J: TRBJ2-1; CDR3: CASSSWTSGDNEQFF
V: TRBV6-5; J: TRBJ1-5; CDR3: CASSYSTDSQPQHF
V: TRBV7-9; J: TRBJ1-6; CDR3: CASSLAQGSPLHF
V: TRBV20-1; J: TRBJ2-7; CDR3: CSASTQDLRLEQYF
V: TRBV7-9; J: TRBJ2-7; CDR3: CASSLNLRIVF
V: TRBV27; J: TRBJ1-5; CDR3: CASKPYEGYSNQPQHF
V: TRBV19; J: TRBJ1-3; CDR3: CASRSTGGINTIYF
V: TRBV6-4; J: TRBJ2-3; CDR3: CASSDVGASTDTQYF
V: TRBV20-1; J: TRBJ1-1; CDR3: CSAPDRRRGEYTF
V: TRBV19; J: TRBJ1-6; CDR3: CASRLTTSSGNSPLHF
V: TRBV24-1; J: TRBJ2-7; CDR3: CATSDPGTSGGEQYF
V: TRBV7-8; J: TRBJ2-3; CDR3: CASSFTRVGGSLRGTQYF
V: TRBV7-9; J: TRBJ1-1; CDR3: CASSSAVGNTEAFF
V: TRBV7-8; J: TRBJ2-2; CDR3: CASSFRQGAVGELFF
V: TRBV7-2; J: TRBJ1-4; CDR3: CASSLGGTGGLEKLFF
V: TRBV20-1; J: TRBJ2-3; CDR3: CSASKAGSTDTQYF
V: TRBV20-1; J: TRBJ1-1; CDR3: CSARVGGRTEAFF
V: TRBV18; J: TRBJ1-1; CDR3: CASSRDRNTEAFF
V: TRBV6-5; J: TRBJ2-3; CDR3: CASSSARGTDTQYF
V: TRBV20-1; J: TRBJ2-3; CDR3: CSLAGGVVGTDTQYF
V: TRBV2; J: TRBJ1-4; CDR3: CASSGSGRKLFF
V: TRBV15; J: TRBJ2-3; CDR3: CASGGPDTQYF
V: TRBV28; J: TRBJ1-1; CDR3: CASRGDRSSEAFF
V: TRBV7-2; J: TRBJ2-3; CDR3: CASSLGGLLSTDTQYF
V: TRBV4-1; J: TRBJ2-6; CDR3: CASSQWAGGANVLTF
V: TRBV5-1; J: TRBJ1-6; CDR3: CASSSGTGGTPLHF
V: TRBV20-1; J: TRBJ2-7; CDR3: CSASGSSYEQYF
V: TRBV6-2/TRBV6-3; J: TRBJ1-2; CDR3: CASSYTPRYGYTF
V: TRBV11-2; J: TRBJ2-5; CDR3: CASSLAGPTETQYF
V: TRBV5-4; J: TRBJ1-6; CDR3: CASSLNGVNNSPLHF
V: TRBV19; J: TRBJ2-5; CDR3: CASSYQGFEQTQYF
V: TRBV20-1; J: TRBJ1-2; CDR3: CSARQGRNYGYTF
V: TRBV7-2; J: TRBJ1-2; CDR3: CASRKDSNYGYTF
V: TRBV15; J: TRBJ2-7; CDR3: CATSSPGLAGFADEQYF
V: TRBV6-1; J: TRBJ1-2; CDR3: CASSENPRRDGYTF
V: TRBV6-1; J: TRBJ1-1; CDR3: CASSGTAQAFF
V: TRBV7-2; J: TRBJ2-2; CDR3: CASSPSGARSGELFF
V: TRBV11-1; J: TRBJ2-7; CDR3: CASSRSTGRYEQYF
V: TRBV27; J: TRBJ2-5; CDR3: CASRPTGEETQYF